The text below deals with one T cell receptor beta chain. Its antigen is not known. The CDR3 sequence is 14 residues long. CDR1 is KGHSH, CDR2 LQKENI, per germline. V shed 1 base and J shed 4 bases, with 11 bases lying between them. This entry is derived from a study of identical twins. Broader study findings: Invariant MAIT and iNKT cells are populations that could partly confound zero-insertion analyses. Fewer insertions marked abundant cord blood beta clonotypes; young adult naive trended weakly, memory not at all. Compared with unrelated sharing, twin-shared out-of-frame alpha sequences had more low-probability sequences.

TCRdb ran MiXCR on the 5' RACE reads and lists one entry per CDR3 protein. The data show under 350,000 distinct CDR3 sequences, just under 9.5% seen once. This sample also belongs to another study, concerning yellow fever vaccine responses in identical twins. As reported in that work: Each twin's T cell response to the vaccine was reported to look partly convergent and partly personalized.

V and J are TRBV18 and TRBJ2-7; tentatively, D is TRBD1 or TRBD2 (5 bases each). Material: CD8+ T cells sorted from blood. The TCR sequence derives from a woman younger than 30 in good health. For the CDR3, the DNA is TGTGCCAGCTCACCACGGGGGACCCTTTACGAGCAGTACTTC. This translates into CASSPRGTLYEQYF.